A selection of T cell receptor beta chains follows, all from one sample in a study of cytomegalovirus exposure and HLA in healthy donors. Sequencing used immunoSEQ multiplex PCR; TCRdb keeps in-frame clones, though not all of them. This table holds 200,000 to 250,000 clones, around 76% found once. The sample was PBMCs. The source is a man between 18 and 35 years old in good health and CMV-seronegative. Both conserved end residues are part of each CDR3. Each record gives: J gene, V gene, clone size, CDR3 length, CDR3 protein. Expanded clones get a size class; other rows say once, few or many, or leave the size out.

j_gene: TRBJ2-1
v_gene: TRBV7-9
abundance: -
len: 13
CDR3aa: CASSFFSNNEQFF

j_gene: TRBJ1-1
v_gene: TRBV5-4
abundance: few
len: 13
CDR3aa: CASSFGTETEAFF

j_gene: TRBJ2-5
v_gene: TRBV6-5
abundance: few
len: 13
CDR3aa: CASSTRGRETQYF

j_gene: TRBJ1-5
v_gene: TRBV9
abundance: few
len: 16
CDR3aa: CASSPLNGNCNQPQHF

j_gene: TRBJ1-5
v_gene: TRBV2
abundance: few
len: 13
CDR3aa: CASIKDKNQPQHF

j_gene: TRBJ2-7
v_gene: TRBV10-1
abundance: few
len: 12
CDR3aa: CASSEMSIEQYF

j_gene: TRBJ1-4
v_gene: TRBV19
abundance: -
len: 14
CDR3aa: CASSIGDRDGKLFF

j_gene: TRBJ2-7
v_gene: TRBV13
abundance: -
len: 13
CDR3aa: CASSLYRGYEQYF

j_gene: TRBJ1-1
v_gene: TRBV6-5
abundance: -
len: 15
CDR3aa: CASSLGRGMATEAFF

j_gene: TRBJ2-7
v_gene: TRBV19
abundance: -
len: 13
CDR3aa: CATSTLSSREQYF

j_gene: TRBJ2-7
v_gene: TRBV5-1
abundance: -
len: 16
CDR3aa: CASSATGTGASYEQYF

j_gene: TRBJ1-5
v_gene: TRBV19
abundance: -
len: 17
CDR3aa: CASSIGAGQGPSQPQHF

j_gene: TRBJ2-2
v_gene: TRBV7-9
abundance: -
len: 19
CDR3aa: CASSLVVGLAGPNTGELFF

j_gene: TRBJ2-7
v_gene: TRBV5-6
abundance: once
len: 13
CDR3aa: CASTGQGLYEQYF

j_gene: TRBJ2-3
v_gene: TRBV2
abundance: -
len: 13
CDR3aa: CASRETPTDTQYF

j_gene: TRBJ2-1
v_gene: TRBV6-5
abundance: -
len: 12
CDR3aa: CASSTEKNEQFF

j_gene: TRBJ1-2
v_gene: TRBV28
abundance: -
len: 15
CDR3aa: CASSLDSRGTYGYTF

j_gene: -
v_gene: TRBV6-1
abundance: -
len: 13
CDR3aa: CAAGGTGTYEQYF

j_gene: TRBJ2-2
v_gene: TRBV11-3
abundance: -
len: 16
CDR3aa: CASSSRVGLEAGELFF

j_gene: TRBJ1-1
v_gene: TRBV28
abundance: once
len: 16
CDR3aa: CASSLPRQGPGTEAFF

j_gene: TRBJ1-3
v_gene: TRBV19
abundance: -
len: 12
CDR3aa: CASSPGGDTIYF

j_gene: TRBJ1-2
v_gene: TRBV28
abundance: -
len: 19
CDR3aa: CASIQQGARIESQNYGYTF

j_gene: TRBJ1-1
v_gene: TRBV6-1
abundance: -
len: 14
CDR3aa: CASSTGVRNTEAFF

j_gene: TRBJ2-1
v_gene: TRBV28
abundance: -
len: 14
CDR3aa: CASAISGSRDEQFF

j_gene: TRBJ2-7
v_gene: TRBV6-6
abundance: -
len: 13
CDR3aa: CASSSGLYYEQYF

j_gene: TRBJ1-2
v_gene: TRBV7-6
abundance: -
len: 15
CDR3aa: CASSLGIGGADGYTF

j_gene: TRBJ1-3
v_gene: TRBV15
abundance: -
len: 16
CDR3aa: CATSGLDRGLGNTIYF

j_gene: TRBJ2-2
v_gene: TRBV7-3
abundance: -
len: 16
CDR3aa: CASSRRASGSSGELFF

j_gene: TRBJ2-3
v_gene: TRBV18
abundance: -
len: 14
CDR3aa: CASSPGAYPDTQYF

j_gene: TRBJ2-7
v_gene: TRBV28
abundance: -
len: 14
CDR3aa: CASTFGTAKYEQYF

j_gene: TRBJ2-1
v_gene: TRBV5-6
abundance: -
len: 16
CDR3aa: CASSRPVGVAINEQFF

j_gene: TRBJ1-5
v_gene: TRBV9
abundance: -
len: 14
CDR3aa: CASSLGQGNQPQHF

j_gene: TRBJ1-5
v_gene: TRBV30
abundance: once
len: 15
CDR3aa: CAWSDDRGYNQPQHF

j_gene: TRBJ2-7
v_gene: TRBV21-1
abundance: -
len: 16
CDR3aa: CASSSRGQRCHYEQYF

j_gene: TRBJ2-7
v_gene: TRBV7-9
abundance: -
len: 15
CDR3aa: CASSLVPDKFYEQYF

j_gene: TRBJ2-2
v_gene: TRBV5-4
abundance: -
len: 14
CDR3aa: CASRVAQNTGELFF

j_gene: TRBJ1-1
v_gene: TRBV29-1
abundance: -
len: 13
CDR3aa: CSSRGTVNTEAFF

j_gene: TRBJ1-1
v_gene: TRBV2
abundance: -
len: 12
CDR3aa: CASSEGQGEAFF

j_gene: TRBJ2-2
v_gene: TRBV7-3
abundance: -
len: 19
CDR3aa: CASSLTASGRAGGSGELFF

j_gene: TRBJ2-7
v_gene: TRBV7-3
abundance: -
len: 15
CDR3aa: CASSSTGTTSYEQYF

j_gene: TRBJ2-7
v_gene: TRBV2
abundance: -
len: 15
CDR3aa: CASSDTGLAGYEQYF

j_gene: TRBJ2-7
v_gene: TRBV7-9
abundance: -
len: 15
CDR3aa: CASSLVVSGISEQYF

j_gene: TRBJ2-1
v_gene: TRBV5-1
abundance: once
len: 14
CDR3aa: CASSVRDRDTQQFF

j_gene: TRBJ1-1
v_gene: TRBV11-3
abundance: -
len: 14
CDR3aa: CASSPGQGYTEAFF

j_gene: TRBJ2-2
v_gene: TRBV5-1
abundance: -
len: 17
CDR3aa: CASTSPTSGSFTGELFF

j_gene: TRBJ2-7
v_gene: TRBV5-1
abundance: -
len: 15
CDR3aa: CASSFFRGGTYEQYF

j_gene: TRBJ2-3
v_gene: TRBV19
abundance: few
len: 13
CDR3aa: CASSTGLADTQYF

j_gene: TRBJ1-5
v_gene: TRBV18
abundance: -
len: 16
CDR3aa: CASSREGGISNQPQHF

j_gene: TRBJ2-3
v_gene: TRBV4-2
abundance: -
len: 16
CDR3aa: CASSRLLAGESDTQYF

j_gene: TRBJ2-3
v_gene: TRBV2
abundance: -
len: 12
CDR3aa: CASSIQMDTQYF

j_gene: TRBJ2-5
v_gene: TRBV18
abundance: once
len: 16
CDR3aa: CASSTRLAGGGETQYF